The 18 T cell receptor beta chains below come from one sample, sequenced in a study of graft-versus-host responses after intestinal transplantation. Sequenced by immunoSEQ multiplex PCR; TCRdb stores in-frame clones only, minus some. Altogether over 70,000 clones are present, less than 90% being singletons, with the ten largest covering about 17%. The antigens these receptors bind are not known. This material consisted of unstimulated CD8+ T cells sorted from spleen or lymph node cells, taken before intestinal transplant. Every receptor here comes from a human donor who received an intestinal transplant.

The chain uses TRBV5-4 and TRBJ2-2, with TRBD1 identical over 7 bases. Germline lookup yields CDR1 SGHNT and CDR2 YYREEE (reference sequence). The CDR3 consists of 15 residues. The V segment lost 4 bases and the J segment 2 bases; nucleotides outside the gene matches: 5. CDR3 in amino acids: CASSPGTANTGELFF. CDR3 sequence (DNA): TGTGCCAGCAGCCCAGGGACAGCCAACACCGGGGAGCTGTTTTTT.

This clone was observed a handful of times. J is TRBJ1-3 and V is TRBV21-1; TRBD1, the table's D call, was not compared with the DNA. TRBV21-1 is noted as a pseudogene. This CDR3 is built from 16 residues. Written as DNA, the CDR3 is TGTGCCAGCAGCAAAGCCGGGACAGGGTCTGGAAACACCATATATTTT. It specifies CASSKAGTGSGNTIYF.

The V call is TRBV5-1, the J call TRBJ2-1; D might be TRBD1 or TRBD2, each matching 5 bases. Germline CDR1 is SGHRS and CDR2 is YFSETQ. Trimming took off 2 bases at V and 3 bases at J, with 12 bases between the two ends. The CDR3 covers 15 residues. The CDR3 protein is CASSFRGDDYNEQFF. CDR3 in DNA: TGCGCCAGCAGCTTCCGGGGCGATGACTACAATGAGCAGTTCTTC. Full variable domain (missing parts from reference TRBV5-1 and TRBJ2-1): KAGVTQTPRYLIKTRGQQVTLSCSPISGHRSVSWYQQTPGQGLQFLFEYFSETQRNKGNFPGRFSGRQFSNSRSEMNVSTLELGDSALYLCASSFRGDDYNEQFFGPGTRLTVL.

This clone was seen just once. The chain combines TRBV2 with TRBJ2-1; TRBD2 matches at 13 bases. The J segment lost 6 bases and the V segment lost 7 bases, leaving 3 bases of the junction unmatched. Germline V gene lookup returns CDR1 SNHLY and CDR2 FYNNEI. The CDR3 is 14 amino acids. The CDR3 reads CASTLAGGPNEQFF. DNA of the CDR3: TGTGCCAGCACACTAGCGGGAGGGCCCAATGAGCAGTTCTTC.

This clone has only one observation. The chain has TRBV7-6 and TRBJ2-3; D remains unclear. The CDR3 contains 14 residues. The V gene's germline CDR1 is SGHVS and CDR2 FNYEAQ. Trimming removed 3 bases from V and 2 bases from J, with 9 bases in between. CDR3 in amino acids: CASSLVGITDTQYF. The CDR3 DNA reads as TGTGCCAGCAGCTTGGTGGGGATCACAGATACGCAGTATTTT.

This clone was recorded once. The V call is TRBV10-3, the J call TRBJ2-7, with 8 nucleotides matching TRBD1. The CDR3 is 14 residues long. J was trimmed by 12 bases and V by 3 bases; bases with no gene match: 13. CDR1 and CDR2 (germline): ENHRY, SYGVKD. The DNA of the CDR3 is TGTGCCATCAGTGAAGAGGGCAGGGGGCATGATACGTACTTC. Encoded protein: CAISEEGRGHDTYF.

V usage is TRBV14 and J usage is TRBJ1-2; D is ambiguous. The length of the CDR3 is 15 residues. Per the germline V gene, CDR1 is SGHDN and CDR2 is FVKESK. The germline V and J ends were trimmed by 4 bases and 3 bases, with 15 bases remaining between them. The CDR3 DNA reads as TGTGCCAGCAGCCCCCACGGGTTGGCCGACTATGGCTACACCTTC. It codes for CASSPHGLADYGYTF.

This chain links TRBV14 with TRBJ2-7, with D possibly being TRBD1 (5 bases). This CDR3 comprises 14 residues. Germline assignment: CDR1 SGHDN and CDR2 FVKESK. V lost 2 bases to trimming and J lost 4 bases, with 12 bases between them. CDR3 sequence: CASSQTRTPYEQYF. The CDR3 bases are TGTGCCAGCAGCCAAACTCGGACACCTTACGAGCAGTACTTC.

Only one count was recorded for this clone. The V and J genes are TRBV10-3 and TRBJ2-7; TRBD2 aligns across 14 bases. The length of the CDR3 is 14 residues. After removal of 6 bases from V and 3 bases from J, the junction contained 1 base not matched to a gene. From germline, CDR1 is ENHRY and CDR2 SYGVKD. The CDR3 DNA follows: TGTGCCATCAGGGGGACTAGCGGGAGCTACGAGCAGTACTTC. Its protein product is CAIRGTSGSYEQYF.

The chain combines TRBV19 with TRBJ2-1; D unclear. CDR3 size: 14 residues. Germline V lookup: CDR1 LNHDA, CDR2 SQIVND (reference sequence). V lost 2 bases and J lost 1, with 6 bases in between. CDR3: CASSIRWSYNEQFF. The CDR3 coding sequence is TGTGCCAGTAGTATAAGGTGGTCCTACAATGAGCAGTTCTTC.

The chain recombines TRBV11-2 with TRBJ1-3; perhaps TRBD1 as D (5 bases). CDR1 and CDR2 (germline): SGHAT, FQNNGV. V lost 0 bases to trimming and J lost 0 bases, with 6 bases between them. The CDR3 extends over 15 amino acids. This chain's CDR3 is CASSLEGPSGNTIYF. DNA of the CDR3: TGTGCCAGCAGCTTAGAGGGGCCCTCTGGAAACACCATATATTTT.

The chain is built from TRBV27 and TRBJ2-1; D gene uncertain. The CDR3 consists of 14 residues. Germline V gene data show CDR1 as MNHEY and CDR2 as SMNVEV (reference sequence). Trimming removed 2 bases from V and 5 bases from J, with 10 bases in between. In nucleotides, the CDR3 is TGTGCCAGCAGTTTAATCGTCAGCGACAATGAGCAGTTCTTC. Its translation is CASSLIVSDNEQFF.

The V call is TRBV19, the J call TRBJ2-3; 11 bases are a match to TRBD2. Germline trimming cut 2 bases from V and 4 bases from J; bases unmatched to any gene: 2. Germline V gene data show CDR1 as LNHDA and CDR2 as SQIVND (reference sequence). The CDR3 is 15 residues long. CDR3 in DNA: TGTGCCAGTAGTATACTAGCGGGAGGTGCAGATACGCAGTATTTT. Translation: CASSILAGGADTQYF.

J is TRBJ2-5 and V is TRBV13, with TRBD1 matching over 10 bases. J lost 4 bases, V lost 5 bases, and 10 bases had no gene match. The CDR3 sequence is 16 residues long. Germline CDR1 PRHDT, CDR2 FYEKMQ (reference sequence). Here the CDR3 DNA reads TGTGCCAGCAGCACCCGACAGGGGGCATCCCGAGAGACCCAGTACTTC. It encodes CASSTRQGASRETQYF.

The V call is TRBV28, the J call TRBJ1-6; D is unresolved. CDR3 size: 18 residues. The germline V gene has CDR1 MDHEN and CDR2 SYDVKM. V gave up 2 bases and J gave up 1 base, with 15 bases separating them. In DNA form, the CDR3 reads TGTGCCAGCAGTTTACCACAGAGGTGGGAGTCCTATAATTCACCCCTCCACTTT. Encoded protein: CASSLPQRWESYNSPLHF. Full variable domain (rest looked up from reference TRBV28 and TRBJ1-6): DVKVTQSSRYLVKRTGEKVFLECVQDMDHENMFWYRQDPGLGLRLIYFSYDVKMKEKGDIPEGYSVSREKKERFSLILESASTNQTSMYLCASSLPQRWESYNSPLHFGNGTRLTVT.

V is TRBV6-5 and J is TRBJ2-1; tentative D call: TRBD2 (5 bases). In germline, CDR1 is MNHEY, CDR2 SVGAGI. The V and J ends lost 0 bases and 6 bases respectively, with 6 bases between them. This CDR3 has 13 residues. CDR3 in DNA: TGTGCCAGCAGTTACTCTGGGAGCAATGAGCAGTTCTTC. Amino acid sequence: CASSYSGSNEQFF.

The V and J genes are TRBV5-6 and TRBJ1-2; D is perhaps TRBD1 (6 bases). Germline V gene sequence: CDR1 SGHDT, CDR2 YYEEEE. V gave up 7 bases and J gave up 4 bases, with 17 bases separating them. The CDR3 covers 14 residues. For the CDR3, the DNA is TGTGCCAGCCTGGTAACAGGGACAATCTATGGCTACACCTTC. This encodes CASLVTGTIYGYTF. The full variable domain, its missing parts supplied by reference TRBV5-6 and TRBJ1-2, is DAGVTQSPTHLIKTRGQQVTLRCSPKSGHDTVSWYQQALGQGPQFIFQYYEEEERQRGNFPDRFSGHQFPNYSSELNVNALLLGDSALYLCASLVTGTIYGYTFGSGTRLTVV.

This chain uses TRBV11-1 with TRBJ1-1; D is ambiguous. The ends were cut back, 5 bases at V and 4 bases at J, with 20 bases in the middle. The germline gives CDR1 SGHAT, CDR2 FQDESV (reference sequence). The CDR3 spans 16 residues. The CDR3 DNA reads TGTGCCAGCAGCCCCACGACTTTGCGGGAGGGCACTGAAGCTTTCTTT. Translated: CASSPTTLREGTEAFF.